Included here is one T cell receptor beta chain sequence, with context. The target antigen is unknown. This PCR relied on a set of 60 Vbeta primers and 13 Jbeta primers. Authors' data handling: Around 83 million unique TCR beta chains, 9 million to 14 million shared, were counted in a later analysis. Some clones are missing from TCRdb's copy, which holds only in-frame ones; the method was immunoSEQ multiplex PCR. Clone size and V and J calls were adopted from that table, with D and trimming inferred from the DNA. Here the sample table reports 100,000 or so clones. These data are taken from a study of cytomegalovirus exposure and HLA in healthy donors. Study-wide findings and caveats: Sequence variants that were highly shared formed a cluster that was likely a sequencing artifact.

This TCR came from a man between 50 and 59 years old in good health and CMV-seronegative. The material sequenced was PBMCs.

The CDR3 region is CASSLDTDTQYF. The CDR3 coding sequence is TGTGCCAGCAGCCTAGATACAGATACGCAGTATTTT. The genes are TRBV2 and TRBJ2-3, with D uncertain. Trimming left V 6 bases short and J 3 bases short, with 7 bases between. CDR1 is SNHLY, CDR2 FYNNEI, per germline. The CDR3 has 12 residues.